This T cell receptor (beta chain) was captured in a study of blood T cell repertoires in COVID-19. As for the study in general: Researchers got acute and convalescent COVID-19 samples from the United States, Italy and Spain.

Original analysis: Reference gene primers were amplified, and this amplification served to estimate nucleated cell counts. Clones were sequenced by immunoSEQ multiplex PCR, and TCRdb holds only the in-frame ones, with some missing. The V and J calls and clone size were taken over from that table, and D and trimming were inferred from the DNA. The sample shows some 200,000 clones, about 90% of them seen only once. The CDR3 has 13 amino acids. CDR1 and CDR2 from the germline V gene are MNHEY and SMNVEV (reference sequence). V was clipped by 2 bases and J by 4 bases, with 6 bases between them. The sequence derives from a man younger than 40 with acute or convalescent COVID-19. Sequencing was performed on peripheral blood. The rearrangement uses TRBV27 and TRBJ1-3, with D uncertain. The DNA for the CDR3 is TGTGCCAGCAGTTTAGATCGGGGAAACACCATATATTTT. Translated, it gives CASSLDRGNTIYF.